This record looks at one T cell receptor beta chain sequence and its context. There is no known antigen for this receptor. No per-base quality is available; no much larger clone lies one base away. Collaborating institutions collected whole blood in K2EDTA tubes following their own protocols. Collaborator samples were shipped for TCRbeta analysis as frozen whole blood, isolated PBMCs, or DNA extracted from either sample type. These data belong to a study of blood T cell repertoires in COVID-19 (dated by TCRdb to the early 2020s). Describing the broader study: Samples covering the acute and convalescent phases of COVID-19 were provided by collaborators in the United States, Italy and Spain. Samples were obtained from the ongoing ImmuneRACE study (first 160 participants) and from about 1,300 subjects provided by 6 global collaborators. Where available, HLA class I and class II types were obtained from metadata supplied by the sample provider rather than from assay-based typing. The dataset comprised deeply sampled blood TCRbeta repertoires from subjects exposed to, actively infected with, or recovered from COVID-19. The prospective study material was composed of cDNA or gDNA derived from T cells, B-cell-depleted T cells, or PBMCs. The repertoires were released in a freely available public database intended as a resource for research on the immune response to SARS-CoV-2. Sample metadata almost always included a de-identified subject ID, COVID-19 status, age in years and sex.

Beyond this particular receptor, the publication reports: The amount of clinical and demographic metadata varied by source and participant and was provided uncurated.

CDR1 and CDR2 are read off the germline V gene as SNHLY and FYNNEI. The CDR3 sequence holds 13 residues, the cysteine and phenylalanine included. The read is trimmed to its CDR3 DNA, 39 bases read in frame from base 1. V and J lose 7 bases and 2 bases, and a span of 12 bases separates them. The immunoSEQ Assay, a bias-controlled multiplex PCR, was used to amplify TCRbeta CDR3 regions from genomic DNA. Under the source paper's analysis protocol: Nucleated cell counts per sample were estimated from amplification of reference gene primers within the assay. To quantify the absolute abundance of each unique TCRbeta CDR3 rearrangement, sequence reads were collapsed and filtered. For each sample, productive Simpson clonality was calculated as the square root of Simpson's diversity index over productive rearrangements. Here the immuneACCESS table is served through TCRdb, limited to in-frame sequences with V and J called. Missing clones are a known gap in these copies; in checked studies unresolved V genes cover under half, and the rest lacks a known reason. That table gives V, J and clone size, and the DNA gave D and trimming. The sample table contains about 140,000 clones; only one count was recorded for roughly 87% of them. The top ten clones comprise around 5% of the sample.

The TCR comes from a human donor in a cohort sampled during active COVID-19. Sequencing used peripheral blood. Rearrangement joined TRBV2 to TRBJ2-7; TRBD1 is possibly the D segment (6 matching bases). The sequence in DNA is TGTGCCAGCATCCCCGGGACAACCTACGAGCAGTACTTC. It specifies CASIPGTTYEQYF.